This T cell receptor beta chain is drawn from a study of PD-L1 blockade in urothelial cancer (dated by TCRdb to 2015 to 2018). Regarding the study in general: Every patient began therapy at some point between 2014 and 2015 and was given atezolizumab 1,200 mg intravenously every 3 weeks. About nine tenths of the roughly 29 patients were identified as males with urothelial cancer of bladder origin, and a prior smoking history was reported by 18 of 29 patients. An ECOG performance status of 0 or 1 was recorded for the patients, and 0 to 3 prior chemotherapy regimens had been received by the patients. Blood samples were analyzed at two time points: 3 weeks after treatment start (second dose) and 6 weeks after treatment start. Blood samples gave median yields of approximately 130,000 T cells and 83,000 or so unique TCRs, along with a median clonality of approximately 0.08. An exploratory multi-omic analysis was conducted of the somatic, immune and clinical correlates of response to PD-L1 blockade with atezolizumab in urothelial cancer. Pretreatment tumor samples and matched peripheral blood, collected serially before and after atezolizumab treatment, underwent TCR sequencing. Durable clinical benefit was defined as progression-free survival longer than 6 months, and TCR features were also tested against progression-free and overall survival. In the same patients who had TCR sequencing, pretreatment tumors also underwent whole exome sequencing and RNA sequencing. Fewer than ten patients reached durable clinical benefit, while 15 to 20 patients did not. Around 29 patients had pretreatment blood TCR-seq, around 24 had at least one posttreatment blood collection, and around 24 had tumor TCR-seq. Overall study results and their limits: Because of the small sample size (n ≈ 31) and the many exploratory analyses performed, the results are intended to be regarded as hypothesis-generating. Improved progression-free and overall survival was found to be associated with pretreatment peripheral blood TCR clonality below the median. At 3 weeks after the start of treatment, tumor-associated TCR clones in peripheral blood had expanded more in patients with durable benefit (n ≈ 20, p = 0.022).

The CDR3 runs 14 amino acids, cysteine and phenylalanine included. Only the CDR3 DNA stays, 42 bases, in frame from base 1. Unmatched junction bases come to 3, with V trimmed by 5 bases and J by 3 bases. Reading the germline V gene gives CDR1 SGHTA and CDR2 FQGNSA. Read against the paper, the sample's time point label means: pretreatment peripheral blood. The cohort included 29 patients with locally advanced or metastatic urothelial carcinoma who were treated at Memorial Sloan Kettering on a trial protocol. Peripheral blood mononuclear cells were collected from each patient pretreatment and during treatment, giving between 1 and 8 total time points per patient. The Qiagen DNeasy Blood extraction kit was used to purify genomic DNA from total PBMCs and from tumor samples. PBMCs were collected pretreatment and during treatment, and were isolated and stored as previously described. Concerning this clone itself: The specificity of this receptor is unknown. No much larger clone exists at a distance of one base, and base qualities are not known.

Synthetic TCR analog templates were spiked into each PCR so that absolute template abundance could be estimated from read counts. TCRbeta CDR3 regions were amplified from genomic DNA with bias-controlled V and J gene primers using the immunoSEQ assay. Rearranged TCRbeta segments were sequenced at approximately 20X coverage. Per the original workflow: Sequencing errors were corrected by clustering, and CDR3s were annotated against IMGT so that V, D and J genes could be assigned. Downstream analyses used only productive TCRbeta rearrangements and left out out-of-frame or stop-codon sequences. To compute clonality, Shannon entropy was normalized by the log of the number of unique productive sequences and then subtracted from one. Fisher's exact test with Benjamini-Hochberg correction, at a threshold of adjusted p below 0.01, was used to find clones that differed between time points or between blood and tumor. Held by TCRdb, this immuneACCESS table contains in-frame sequences only and omits some clones. Under half of the omission traces to an unresolved V gene where checked; the cause of the rest is unknown. V, J and clone size are taken as reported in that table, and D and trimming were inferred from the DNA itself. The sample table shows approximately 79,000 clones, and around 85% are seen once. The ten top clones hold 6.7% of the sample.

The clonotype was recovered from a man aged 35 to 55 with urothelial cancer. Sample: PBMCs, taken around atezolizumab (anti-PD-L1) treatment. Recombination joined TRBV7-2 with TRBJ1-3; the junction holds 8 bases that match TRBD1. The CDR3 region has the sequence CASSGQGFGNTIYF. The DNA sequence is given as TGTGCCAGCAGCGGACAGGGATTTGGAAACACCATATATTTT.